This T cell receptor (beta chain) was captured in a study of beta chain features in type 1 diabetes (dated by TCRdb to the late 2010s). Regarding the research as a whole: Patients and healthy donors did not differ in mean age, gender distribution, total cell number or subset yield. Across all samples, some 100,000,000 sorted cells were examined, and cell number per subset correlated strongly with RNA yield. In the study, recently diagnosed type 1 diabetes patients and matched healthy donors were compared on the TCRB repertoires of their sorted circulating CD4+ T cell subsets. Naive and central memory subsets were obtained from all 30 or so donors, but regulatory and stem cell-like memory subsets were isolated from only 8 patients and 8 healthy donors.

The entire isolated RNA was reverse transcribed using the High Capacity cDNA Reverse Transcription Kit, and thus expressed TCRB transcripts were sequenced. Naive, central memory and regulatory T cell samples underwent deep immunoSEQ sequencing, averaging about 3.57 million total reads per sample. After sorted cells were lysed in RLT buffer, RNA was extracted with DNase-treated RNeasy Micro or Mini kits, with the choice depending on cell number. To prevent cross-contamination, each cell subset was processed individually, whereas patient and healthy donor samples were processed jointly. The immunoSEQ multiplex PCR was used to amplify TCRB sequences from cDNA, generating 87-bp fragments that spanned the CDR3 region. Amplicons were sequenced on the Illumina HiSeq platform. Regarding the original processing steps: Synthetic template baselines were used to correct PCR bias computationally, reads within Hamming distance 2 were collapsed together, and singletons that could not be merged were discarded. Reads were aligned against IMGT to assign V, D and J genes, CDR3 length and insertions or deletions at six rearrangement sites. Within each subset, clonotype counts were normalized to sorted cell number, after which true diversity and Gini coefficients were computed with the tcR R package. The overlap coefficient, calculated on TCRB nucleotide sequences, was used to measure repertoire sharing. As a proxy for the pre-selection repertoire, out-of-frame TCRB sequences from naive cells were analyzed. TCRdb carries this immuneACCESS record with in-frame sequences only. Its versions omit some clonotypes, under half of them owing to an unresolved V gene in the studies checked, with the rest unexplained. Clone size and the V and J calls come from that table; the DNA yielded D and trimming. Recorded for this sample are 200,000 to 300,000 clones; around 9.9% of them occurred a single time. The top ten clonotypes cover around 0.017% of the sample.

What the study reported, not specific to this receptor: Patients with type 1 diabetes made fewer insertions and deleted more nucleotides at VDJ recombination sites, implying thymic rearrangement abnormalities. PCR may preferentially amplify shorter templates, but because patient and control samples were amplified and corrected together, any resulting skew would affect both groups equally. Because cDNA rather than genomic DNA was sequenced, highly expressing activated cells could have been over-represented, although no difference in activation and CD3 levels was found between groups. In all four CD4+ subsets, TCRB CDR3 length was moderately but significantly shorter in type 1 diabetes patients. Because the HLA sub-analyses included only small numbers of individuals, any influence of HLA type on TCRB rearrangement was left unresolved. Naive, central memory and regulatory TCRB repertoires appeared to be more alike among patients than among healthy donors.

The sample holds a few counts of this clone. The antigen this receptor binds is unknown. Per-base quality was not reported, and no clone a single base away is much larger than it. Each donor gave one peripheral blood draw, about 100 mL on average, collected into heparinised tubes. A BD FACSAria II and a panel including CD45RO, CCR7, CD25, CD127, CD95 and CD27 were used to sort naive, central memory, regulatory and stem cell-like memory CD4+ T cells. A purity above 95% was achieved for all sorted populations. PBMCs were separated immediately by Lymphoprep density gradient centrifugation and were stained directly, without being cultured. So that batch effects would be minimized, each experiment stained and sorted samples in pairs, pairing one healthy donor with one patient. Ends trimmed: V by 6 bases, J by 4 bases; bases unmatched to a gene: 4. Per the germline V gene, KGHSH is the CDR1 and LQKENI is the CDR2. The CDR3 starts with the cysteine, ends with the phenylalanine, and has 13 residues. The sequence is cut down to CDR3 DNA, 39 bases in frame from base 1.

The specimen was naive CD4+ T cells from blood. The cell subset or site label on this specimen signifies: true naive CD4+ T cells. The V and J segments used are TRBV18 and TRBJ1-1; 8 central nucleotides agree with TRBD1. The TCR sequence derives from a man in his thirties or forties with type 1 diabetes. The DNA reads TGTGCCAGCTCGGACAGGGTCGGCACTGAAGCTTTCTTT. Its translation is CASSDRVGTEAFF.